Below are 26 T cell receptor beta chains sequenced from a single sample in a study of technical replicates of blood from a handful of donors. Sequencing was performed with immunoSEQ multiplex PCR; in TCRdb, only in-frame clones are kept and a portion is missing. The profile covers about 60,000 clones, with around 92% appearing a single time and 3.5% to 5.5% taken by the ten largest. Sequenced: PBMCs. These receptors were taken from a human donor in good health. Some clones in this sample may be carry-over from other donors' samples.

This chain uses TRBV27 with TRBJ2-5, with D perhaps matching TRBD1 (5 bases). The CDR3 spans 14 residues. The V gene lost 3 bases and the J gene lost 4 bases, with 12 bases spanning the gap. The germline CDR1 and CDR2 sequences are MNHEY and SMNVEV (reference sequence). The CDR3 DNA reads TGTGCCAGCAGTTTCGCGCAGGGCCGAGAGACCCAGTACTTC. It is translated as CASSFAQGRETQYF.

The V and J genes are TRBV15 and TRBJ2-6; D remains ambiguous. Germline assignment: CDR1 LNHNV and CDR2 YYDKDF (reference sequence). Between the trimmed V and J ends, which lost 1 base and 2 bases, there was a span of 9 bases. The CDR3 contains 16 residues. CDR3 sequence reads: CATSRVALTGANVLTF. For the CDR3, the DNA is TGTGCCACCAGCAGAGTAGCTCTCACTGGGGCCAACGTCCTGACTTTC.

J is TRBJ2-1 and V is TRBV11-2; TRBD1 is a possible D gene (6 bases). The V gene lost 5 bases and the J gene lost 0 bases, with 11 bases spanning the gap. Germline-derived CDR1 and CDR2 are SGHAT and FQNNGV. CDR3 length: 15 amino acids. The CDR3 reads CASSPGTYSYNEQFF. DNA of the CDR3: TGTGCCAGCAGCCCGGGGACATACTCCTACAATGAGCAGTTCTTC.

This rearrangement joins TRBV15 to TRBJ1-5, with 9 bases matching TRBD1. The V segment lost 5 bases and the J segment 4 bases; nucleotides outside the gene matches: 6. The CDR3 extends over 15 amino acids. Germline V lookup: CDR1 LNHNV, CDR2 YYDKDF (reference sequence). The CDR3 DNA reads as TGTGCCACCAGCGATCACAGGGGGCGGAATCAGCCCCAGCATTTT. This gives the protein CATSDHRGRNQPQHF.

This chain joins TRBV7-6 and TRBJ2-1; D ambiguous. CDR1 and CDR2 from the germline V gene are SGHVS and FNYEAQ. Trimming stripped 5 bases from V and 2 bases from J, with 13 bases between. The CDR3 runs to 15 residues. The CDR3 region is CASSTQQNTYNEQFF. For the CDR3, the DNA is TGTGCCAGCAGCACCCAACAGAATACCTACAATGAGCAGTTCTTC.

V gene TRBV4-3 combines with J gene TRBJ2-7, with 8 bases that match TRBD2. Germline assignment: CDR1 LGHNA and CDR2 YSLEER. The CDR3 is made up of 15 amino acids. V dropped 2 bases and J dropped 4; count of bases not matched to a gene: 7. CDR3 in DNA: TGCGCCAGCAGCCAAACAGGGCGGGAGGATTACGAGCAGTACTTC. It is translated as CASSQTGREDYEQYF.

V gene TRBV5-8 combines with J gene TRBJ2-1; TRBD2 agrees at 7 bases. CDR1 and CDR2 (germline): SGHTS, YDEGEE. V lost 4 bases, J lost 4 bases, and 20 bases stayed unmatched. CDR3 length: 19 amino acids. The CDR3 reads CASSRIVWRESTRYNEQFF. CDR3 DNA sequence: TGTGCCAGCAGCAGGATAGTTTGGCGGGAGTCCACGCGGTACAATGAGCAGTTCTTC. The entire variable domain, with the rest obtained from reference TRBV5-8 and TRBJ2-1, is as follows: EAGVTQSPTHLIKTRGQQATLRCSPISGHTSVYWYQQALGLGLQFLLWYDEGEERNRGNFPPRFSGRQFPNYSSELNVNALELEDSALYLCASSRIVWRESTRYNEQFFGPGTRLTVL.

The CDR3 coding sequence is TGCGCCAGCAGCGGCGGGGGGGCCCGCACAGATACGCAGTATTTT. This encodes CASSGGGARTDTQYF. J is TRBJ2-3 and V is TRBV5-1; 9 nucleotides agree with TRBD2. V dropped 4 bases and J dropped 1; count of bases not matched to a gene: 4. Germline V gene data show CDR1 as SGHRS and CDR2 as YFSETQ. The CDR3 extends over 15 amino acids.

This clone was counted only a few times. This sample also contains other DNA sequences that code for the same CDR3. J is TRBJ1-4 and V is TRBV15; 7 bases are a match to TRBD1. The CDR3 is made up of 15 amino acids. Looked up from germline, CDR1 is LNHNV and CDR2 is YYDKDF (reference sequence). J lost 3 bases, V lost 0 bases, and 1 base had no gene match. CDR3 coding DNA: TGTGCCACCAGCAGAGACCAGGGGGCTAATGAAAAACTGTTTTTT. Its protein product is CATSRDQGANEKLFF.

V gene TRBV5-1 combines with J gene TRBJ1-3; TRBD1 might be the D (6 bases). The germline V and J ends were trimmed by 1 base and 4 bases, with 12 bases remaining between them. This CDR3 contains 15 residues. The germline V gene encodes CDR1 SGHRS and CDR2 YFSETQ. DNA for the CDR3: TGCGCCAGCAGCTTGTCCGGGGGGCAAGGAAACACCATATATTTT. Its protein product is CASSLSGGQGNTIYF.

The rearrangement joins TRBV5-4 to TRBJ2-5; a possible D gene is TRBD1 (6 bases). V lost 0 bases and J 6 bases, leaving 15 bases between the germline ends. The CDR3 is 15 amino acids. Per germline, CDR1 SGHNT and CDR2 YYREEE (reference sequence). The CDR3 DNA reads TGTGCCAGCAGCTTGGACGTGGGGGCCGGGCAGACCCAGTACTTC. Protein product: CASSLDVGAGQTQYF. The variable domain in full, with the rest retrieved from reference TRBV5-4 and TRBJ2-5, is ETGVTQSPTHLIKTRGQQVTLRCSSQSGHNTVSWYQQALGQGPQFIFQYYREEENGRGNFPPRFSGLQFPNYSSELNVNALELDDSALYLCASSLDVGAGQTQYFGPGTRLLVL.

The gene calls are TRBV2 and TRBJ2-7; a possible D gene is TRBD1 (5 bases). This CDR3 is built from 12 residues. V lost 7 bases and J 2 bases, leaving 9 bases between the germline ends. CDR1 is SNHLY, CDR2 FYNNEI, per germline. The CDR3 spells CASTQGAYEQYF. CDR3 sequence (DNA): TGTGCCAGCACCCAAGGGGCCTACGAGCAGTACTTC.

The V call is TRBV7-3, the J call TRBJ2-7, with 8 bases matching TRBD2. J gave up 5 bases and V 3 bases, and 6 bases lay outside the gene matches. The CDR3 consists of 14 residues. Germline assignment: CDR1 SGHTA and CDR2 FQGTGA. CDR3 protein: CASSLAGGRDEQYF. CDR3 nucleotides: TGTGCCAGCAGCTTGGCGGGGGGTCGAGACGAGCAGTACTTC.

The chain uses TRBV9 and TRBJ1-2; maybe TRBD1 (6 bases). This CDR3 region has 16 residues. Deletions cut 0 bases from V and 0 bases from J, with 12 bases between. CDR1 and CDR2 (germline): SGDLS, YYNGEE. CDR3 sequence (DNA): TGTGCCAGCAGCGTAGACCAGGGGCAAGCTAACTATGGCTACACCTTC. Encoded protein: CASSVDQGQANYGYTF.

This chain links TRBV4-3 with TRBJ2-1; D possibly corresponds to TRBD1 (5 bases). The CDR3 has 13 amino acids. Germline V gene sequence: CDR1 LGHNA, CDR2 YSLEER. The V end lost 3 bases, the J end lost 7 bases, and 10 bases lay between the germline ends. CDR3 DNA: TGCGCCAGCAGCCAGGGGCCGCGAAATGAGCAGTTCTTC. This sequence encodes CASSQGPRNEQFF.

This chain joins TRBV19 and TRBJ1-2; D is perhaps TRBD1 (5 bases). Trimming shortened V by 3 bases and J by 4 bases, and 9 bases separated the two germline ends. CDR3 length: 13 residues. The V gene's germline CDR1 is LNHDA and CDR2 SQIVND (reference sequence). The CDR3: CASSIARAYGYTF. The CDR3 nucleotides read TGTGCCAGTAGTATTGCCAGGGCCTATGGCTACACCTTC.

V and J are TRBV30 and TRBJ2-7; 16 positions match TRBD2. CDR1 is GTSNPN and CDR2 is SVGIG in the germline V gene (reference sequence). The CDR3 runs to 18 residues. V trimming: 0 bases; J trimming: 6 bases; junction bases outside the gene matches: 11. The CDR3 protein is CAWSVLGTSGRASSEQYF. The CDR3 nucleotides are TGTGCCTGGAGTGTACTCGGGACTAGCGGGAGGGCCTCTTCCGAGCAGTACTTC.

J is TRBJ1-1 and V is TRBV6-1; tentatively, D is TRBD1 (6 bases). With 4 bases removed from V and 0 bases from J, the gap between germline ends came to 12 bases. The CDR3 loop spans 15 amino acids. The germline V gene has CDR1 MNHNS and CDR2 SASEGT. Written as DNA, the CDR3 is TGTGCCAGCAGTGTGAACAGGGTGATGAACACTGAAGCTTTCTTT. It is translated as CASSVNRVMNTEAFF.

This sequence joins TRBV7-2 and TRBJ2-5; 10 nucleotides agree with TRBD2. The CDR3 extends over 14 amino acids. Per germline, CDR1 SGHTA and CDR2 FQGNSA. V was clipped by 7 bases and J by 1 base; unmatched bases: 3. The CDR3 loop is CASTWTSGQETQYF. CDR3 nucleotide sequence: TGTGCCAGCACCTGGACTAGCGGCCAAGAGACCCAGTACTTC. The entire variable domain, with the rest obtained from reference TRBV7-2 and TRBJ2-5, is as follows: GAGVSQSPSNKVTEKGKDVELRCDPISGHTALYWYRQSLGQGLEFLIYFQGNSAPDKSGLPSDRFSAERTGGSVSTLTIQRTQQEDSAVYLCASTWTSGQETQYFGPGTRLLVL.

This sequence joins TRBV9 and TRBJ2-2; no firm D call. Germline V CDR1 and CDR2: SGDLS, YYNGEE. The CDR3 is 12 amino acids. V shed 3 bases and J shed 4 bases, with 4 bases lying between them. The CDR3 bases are TGTGCCAGCAGCGCATTCACCGGGGAGCTGTTTTTT. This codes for CASSAFTGELFF.

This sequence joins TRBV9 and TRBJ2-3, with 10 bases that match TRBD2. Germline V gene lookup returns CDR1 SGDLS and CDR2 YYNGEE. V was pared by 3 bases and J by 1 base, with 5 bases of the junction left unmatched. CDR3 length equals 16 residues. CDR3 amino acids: CASSGAGGTGTDTQYF. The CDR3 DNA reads TGTGCCAGCAGCGGAGCGGGGGGGACCGGCACAGATACGCAGTATTTT.

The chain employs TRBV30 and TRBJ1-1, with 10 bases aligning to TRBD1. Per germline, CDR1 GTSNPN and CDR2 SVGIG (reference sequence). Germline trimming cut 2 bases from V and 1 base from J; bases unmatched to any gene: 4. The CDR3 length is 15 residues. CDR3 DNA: TGTGCCTGGAGTCGGGGGACAGGGGCGAACACTGAAGCTTTCTTT. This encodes CAWSRGTGANTEAFF. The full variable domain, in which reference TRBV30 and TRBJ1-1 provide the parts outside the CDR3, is SQTIHQWPATLVQPVGSPLSLECTVEGTSNPNLYWYRQAAGRGLQLLFYSVGIGQISSEVPQNLSASRPQDRQFILSSKKLLLSDSGFYLCAWSRGTGANTEAFFGQGTRLTVV.

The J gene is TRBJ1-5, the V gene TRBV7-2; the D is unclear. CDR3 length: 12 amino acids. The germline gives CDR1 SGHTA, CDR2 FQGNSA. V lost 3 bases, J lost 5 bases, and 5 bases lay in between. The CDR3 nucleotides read TGTGCCAGCAGCTTCCGAGATCAGCCCCAGCATTTT. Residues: CASSFRDQPQHF.

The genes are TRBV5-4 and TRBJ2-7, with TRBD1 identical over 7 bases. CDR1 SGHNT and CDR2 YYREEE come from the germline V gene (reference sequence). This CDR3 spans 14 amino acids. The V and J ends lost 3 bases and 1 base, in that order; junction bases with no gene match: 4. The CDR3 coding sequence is TGTGCCAGCAGCTCCGGCAGGGGGTCCTACGAGCAGTACTTC. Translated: CASSSGRGSYEQYF.

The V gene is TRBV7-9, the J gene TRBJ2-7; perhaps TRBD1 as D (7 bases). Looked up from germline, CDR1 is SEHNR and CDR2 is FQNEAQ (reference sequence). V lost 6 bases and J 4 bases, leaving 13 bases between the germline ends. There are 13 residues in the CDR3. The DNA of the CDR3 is TGTGCCAGCAGGTCGACAGGGAGGTACGAGCAGTACTTC. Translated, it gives CASRSTGRYEQYF.

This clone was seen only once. CDR3 nucleotide sequence: TGTGCCTGGAGTGTCCCACTAGCGGGAGGGCCCCGGGAGACCCAGTACTTC. This codes for CAWSVPLAGGPRETQYF. The J gene is TRBJ2-5, the V gene TRBV30; TRBD2 aligns across 13 bases. Trimming took 0 bases from V and 5 from J; bases not matched to a gene: 9. The CDR3 is 17 residues long. Germline values: CDR1 GTSNPN, CDR2 SVGIG (reference sequence).